The sample holds a few counts of the clone carrying this T cell receptor (beta chain). Its antigen is still unknown. PCR involved 60 Vbeta and 13 Jbeta primers. In the authors' workflow: Unique TCR beta chains numbered approximately 80 million in a later analysis, with approximately 10 million shared. Repertoires were generated with immunoSEQ multiplex PCR, while TCRdb's copy carries only in-frame clones and drops some. The V and J calls and clone size come from that table; D and trimming were worked out from the DNA. Among under 250,000 clones, 70% to 85% were seen once, and the ten largest hold 4.4%. This record belongs to a study of cytomegalovirus exposure and HLA in healthy donors. Overall study findings and caveats: A few CMV-associated chains proved CMV antigen-specific in vitro.

V shed 5 bases and J 9 bases; nucleotides not matched to a gene: 8. Germline values: CDR1 SNHLY, CDR2 FYNNEI. This CDR3 spans 13 amino acids. V is TRBV2 and J is TRBJ1-2; 8 bases align to TRBD1. Sequenced sample: PBMCs. This clonotype originated in a woman in her twenties or thirties in good health and CMV-seropositive. In DNA form, the CDR3 reads TGTGCCAGCAGTTACGGACAGGGTGTGAGCTACACCTTC. It is translated as CASSYGQGVSYTF.